A selection of T cell receptor beta chains follows, all from one sample in a study of T-cell reconstitution after alpha-beta-depleted transplantation in children. TCRdb recomputed calls from the PCR reads with MiXCR, one row per CDR3 protein. The sample carries some 110,000 distinct CDR3 sequences, about a tenth recorded once. The material sequenced was PBMCs, taken before TCRalphabeta/CD19-depleted stem cell transplant. These receptors all come from a boy under 10 years old with acute lymphoblastic leukemia, due to receive a stem cell transplant. CDR3s include the opening cysteine and the closing phenylalanine or tryptophan. D genes are given only for firm matches. Clone size is not always given. Where it is, it says once, few, many or a class for expanded clones.

j_call v_call clone_size d_call cdr3_nt cdr3_aa
TRBJ1-4 TRBV5-6 many NA TGTGCCAGCAGCTTGGACAGAGACGAAAAACTGTTTTTT CASSLDRDEKLFF
TRBJ1-6 TRBV6-5 few TRBD1 TGTGCCAGCAGTTACTGGACAGGGGTGGATTCACCCCTCCACTTT CASSYWTGVDSPLHF
TRBJ2-7 TRBV7-2 many NA TGTGCCAGCAGGCATAACAGGGTCTCCTACGAGCAGTACTTC CASRHNRVSYEQYF
TRBJ2-2 TRBV12-5 NA TRBD1 TGTGCTAGTGGTTCGACAGGGGGCGGCGGGGAGCTGTTTTTT CASGSTGGGGELFF
TRBJ2-5 TRBV5-1 few NA TGCGCCAGCAGCCAACAAGAGACCCAGTACTTC CASSQQETQYF
TRBJ2-1 TRBV6-5 many NA TGTGCCAGCAAGGGGGTGAATGAGCAGTTCTTC CASKGVNEQFF
TRBJ2-5 TRBV25-1 few TRBD2 TGTGCCAGCAGTGACGTTCGACTAGCGGGAGGGCCAGAGCAAGAGACCCAGTACTTC CASSDVRLAGGPEQETQYF
TRBJ1-2 TRBV7-8 NA NA TGTGCCAGCAGCTTAGGGCCCCAGGAATGCTATGGCTACACCTTC CASSLGPQECYGYTF
TRBJ2-1 TRBV28 NA NA TGTGCCAGCAGGGCATATGTGAATGAGCAGTTCTTC CASRAYVNEQFF
TRBJ1-2 TRBV5-6 many TRBD1 TGTGCCAGCAGCTTACCGGGACAGGGGGCTAACTATGGCTACACCTTC CASSLPGQGANYGYTF
TRBJ1-1 TRBV20-1 few TRBD1 TGCAGTGCTCCAGGGGGCCCCACTGAAGCTTTCTTT CSAPGGPTEAFF
TRBJ1-1 TRBV6-5 few NA TGTGCCAGCAGTAATGACAGAGAAGCTTTCTTT CASSNDREAFF
TRBJ2-7 TRBV7-2 NA TRBD2 TGTGCCAGCAGCTTAGACACTAGCGGAGTTTACGAGCAGTACTTC CASSLDTSGVYEQYF
TRBJ1-2 TRBV3-1 many NA TGTGCCAGCAGCCAAGGAGCAGGAGGAGGTGGCTACACCTTC CASSQGAGGGGYTF
TRBJ1-1 TRBV19 NA TRBD1 TGTGCCAGCCCAGCGGGACAGGGGTCCTGGGACACTGAAGCTTTCTTT CASPAGQGSWDTEAFF
TRBJ2-3 TRBV14 NA TRBD2 TGTGCCAGCAGCCAACGTGCTAGCGGGAGGGGCACAGATACGCAGTATTTT CASSQRASGRGTDTQYF
TRBJ1-5 TRBV12-3/TRBV12-4 many NA TGTGCCAGCAGTTGGACCCTCTCGGGCAATCAGCCCCAGCATTTT CASSWTLSGNQPQHF
TRBJ2-5 TRBV20-1 few NA TGCAGTGCTAAAAAGGCGGGGATAGGTCAAGAGACCCAGTACTTC CSAKKAGIGQETQYF
TRBJ2-3 TRBV5-1 NA TRBD1 TGCGCCAGCAGCTTGGTGGGACAGGGCGCAGATACGCAGTATTTT CASSLVGQGADTQYF
TRBJ2-7 TRBV28 few NA TGTGCCAGCAGTTCCCCTGTAAGTCCCCAGCCTCTCAAGCAGTACTTC CASSSPVSPQPLKQYF
TRBJ2-3 TRBV4-1 few TRBD2 TGCGCCAGCAGCCAGCAAGGGGGACTAGCGGCAGATACGCAGTATTTT CASSQQGGLAADTQYF
TRBJ2-7 TRBV20-1 NA NA TGCAGTGCCAGATGGGGGACCTACGAGCAGTACTTC CSARWGTYEQYF
TRBJ1-2 TRBV20-1 NA TRBD1 TGCAGTGCTAGAGATCGTGACAGGGCTAACTATGGCTACACCTTC CSARDRDRANYGYTF
TRBJ2-1 TRBV5-1 NA NA TGCGCCAGCAGCTTGGTGGGAAACCCCTCCTACAATGAGCAGTTCTTC CASSLVGNPSYNEQFF
TRBJ1-4 TRBV6-1 few NA TGTGCCAGCAGTGAAGTGATTATCGGTGCAACTAATGAAAAACTGTTTTTT CASSEVIIGATNEKLFF
TRBJ2-3 TRBV5-1 NA TRBD1 TGCGCCAGCACCTCTGAGGACAGGGGGACAGATACGCAGTATTTT CASTSEDRGTDTQYF
TRBJ2-7 TRBV28 NA NA TGTGCCAGCAGTTCGACAAAGAGGGGTAAGGAGTCCTACGAGCAGTACTTC CASSSTKRGKESYEQYF
TRBJ2-7 TRBV5-1 many TRBD1 TGCGCCAGCCGACCGGGACAGGGGAGCTACGAGCAGTACTTC CASRPGQGSYEQYF
TRBJ2-3 TRBV5-1 few NA TGCGCCAGCACTCTCCTAAATGGGGTTAGCACAGATACGCAGTATTTT CASTLLNGVSTDTQYF
TRBJ2-1 TRBV5-1 few TRBD2 TGCGCCAGCAGAGAGACTAGCGGGGCGTTGAGTGAGCAGTTCTTC CASRETSGALSEQFF
TRBJ2-7 TRBV12-3/TRBV12-4 many TRBD2 TGTGCCAGCAGTTCCTGGGAGGGCGTCTACGAGCAGTACTTC CASSSWEGVYEQYF
TRBJ2-7 TRBV5-5 once TRBD1 TGTGCCAGCAGCTTTCATGGGACAGGGGTTTCCTACGAGCAGTACTTC CASSFHGTGVSYEQYF
TRBJ1-6 TRBV12-3/TRBV12-4 few TRBD1 TGTGCCAGCAGTTTAAGACAGGGGAATTCACCCCTCCACTTT CASSLRQGNSPLHF
TRBJ1-2 TRBV11-3 few NA TGTGCCAGCAGCTTAGTAACAGCCGGAGACTATGGCTACACCTTC CASSLVTAGDYGYTF
TRBJ1-1 TRBV2 NA NA TGTGCCAGCAAGGGTCACACAGGCACTGAAGCTTTCTTT CASKGHTGTEAFF
TRBJ2-2 TRBV12-3/TRBV12-4 NA NA TGTGCCAGTTGTTACAGGGCTTCGAACACCGGGGAGCTGTTTTTT CASCYRASNTGELFF
TRBJ2-5 TRBV6-1 many NA TGTGCCAGCAGTGAAGAATACCCGAGGGAGACCCAGTACTTC CASSEEYPRETQYF
TRBJ2-1 TRBV7-9 many NA TGTGCCAGCAGCCAAGTAGATGAGCAGTTCTTC CASSQVDEQFF
TRBJ1-1 TRBV5-1 NA NA TGCGCCAGCAGGCCCTCCCTGAACACTGAAGCTTTCTTT CASRPSLNTEAFF
TRBJ1-2 TRBV29-1 NA NA TGCAGCGTTGAGGTCACTCGAGGCGGCTACACCTTC CSVEVTRGGYTF
TRBJ1-6 TRBV20-1 few NA TGCAGTGCCCAGGGGCAGTGGAATAATTCACCCCTCCACTTT CSAQGQWNNSPLHF
TRBJ1-1 TRBV6-5 few NA TGTGCCAGCAGTAGAGTTGGGGGGGCACTATGGGACACTGAAGCTTTCTTT CASSRVGGALWDTEAFF
TRBJ1-2 TRBV2 few NA TGTGCCAGCAGTGACCTAGTTTTCTATGGCTACACCTTC CASSDLVFYGYTF
TRBJ1-1 TRBV2 few NA TGTGCCAGCAGTGCCCCCGCAGTCGTTTCTTCGGGAAGAACTGAAGCTTTCTTT CASSAPAVVSSGRTEAFF
TRBJ2-3 TRBV3-1 few TRBD1 TGTGCCAGCAGCCAACAGGGACAGGATACGCAGTATTTT CASSQQGQDTQYF